This entry is about one T cell receptor beta chain. The V end was cut by 3 bases, the J end by 8 bases, with 22 bases between. This CDR3 is built from 16 residues. Germline CDR1 and CDR2: KGHSH and LQKENI. These data are taken from a study of blood T cell repertoires in COVID-19. Study at large: T cells, B-cell-depleted T cells, or PBMCs supplied cDNA or gDNA.

As processed by the authors: Quantification of nucleated cells was approximated via reference gene primer amplification. The table came from immunoSEQ multiplex PCR; TCRdb's copy has only in-frame clones and leaves some out. For V, J and clone size, that table is used; D and trimming come from the DNA. The table includes about 44,000 clones, around 80% detected once. This receptor was taken from a human donor in a cohort sampled during active COVID-19. The rearrangement joins TRBV18 to TRBJ1-1; D is undetermined. The sample comprised peripheral blood. CDR3 sequence (DNA): TGTGCCAGCTCACCCTCCCCAGGCGGCCGGCGAGGGGAAGCTTTCTTT. Encoded protein: CASSPSPGGRRGEAFF.